These 21 T cell receptor beta chains were sequenced from one sample in a study of cytomegalovirus exposure and HLA in healthy donors. The primer mix had 60 Vbeta and 13 Jbeta primers. Generated by immunoSEQ multiplex PCR, the TCRdb table keeps only in-frame clones and is missing some. The sample carries 130,000 to 150,000 clones, roughly 85% recorded once. The specimen sequenced was PBMCs. Receptors were obtained from a male donor in good health and CMV-seronegative.

V and J are TRBV11-3 and TRBJ1-2; D is unclear. Germline V gene data show CDR1 as SGHNT and CDR2 as YENEEA. The V gene lost 0 bases and the J gene lost 6 bases, with 14 bases spanning the gap. This CDR3 is 15 amino acids long. This chain's CDR3 is CASSLDRSGPHGYTF. The CDR3 DNA sequence: TGTGCCAGCAGCTTAGATCGCAGTGGGCCCCATGGCTACACCTTC.

This chain links TRBV29-1 with TRBJ1-2; D unclear. This CDR3 has 11 amino acids. Trimming removed 4 bases at V and 4 bases at J, with 7 bases between. Germline V gives CDR1 SQVTM, CDR2 ANQGSEA. CDR3: CSVAQFYGYTF. Here the CDR3 DNA reads TGCAGCGTTGCACAGTTCTATGGCTACACCTTC.

This clone has only one observation. This chain links TRBV5-4 with TRBJ2-7; weak D call: TRBD2 (5 bases). The germline V and J ends were trimmed by 0 bases and 5 bases, with 15 bases remaining between them. Looked up from germline, CDR1 is SGHNT and CDR2 is YYREEE (reference sequence). The CDR3 spans 15 residues. CDR3 DNA: TGTGCCAGCAGCTTGGTTGGAGCTAGCCCCGACGAGCAGTACTTC. Its translation is CASSLVGASPDEQYF.

The chain recombines TRBV7-3 with TRBJ2-7, with 7 bases matching TRBD2. Germline CDR1 reads SGHTA; CDR2 reads FQGTGA. Trimming removed 5 bases from V and 2 bases from J; junction bases left unmatched: 3. The CDR3 sequence is 13 residues long. Here the CDR3 DNA reads TGTGCCAGCAGCCCTGGGGGGGCCTACGAGCAGTACTTC. This codes for CASSPGGAYEQYF.

The V and J genes are TRBV7-3 and TRBJ2-1; weak D call: TRBD2 (7 bases). The germline gives CDR1 SGHTA, CDR2 FQGTGA. Trimming cost V 5 bases and J 5 bases, with 22 bases left between them. The length of the CDR3 is 17 residues. The CDR3 protein is CASSSTEAGAGNNEQFF. In DNA, the CDR3 is TGTGCCAGCAGCAGTACAGAGGCGGGGGCGGGCAACAATGAGCAGTTCTTC.

The gene calls are TRBV7-9 and TRBJ2-7, with 7 nucleotides matching TRBD1. With 5 bases clipped from V and 6 bases from J, the junction kept 4 bases outside the gene matches. Germline CDR1 is SEHNR and CDR2 is FQNEAQ (reference sequence). CDR3 size: 12 residues. CDR3 sequence reads: CASSRTGPEQYF. The CDR3 nucleotides are TGTGCCAGCAGCCGGACAGGACCCGAGCAGTACTTC.

The chain uses TRBV7-4 and TRBJ1-4; 7 bases fit TRBD1. The junction had 9 bases not matched to a gene; V was cut back by 0 bases and J by 8 bases. The germline gives CDR1 SGHVT, CDR2 SQSDAQ. The CDR3 is 16 amino acids. The CDR3 loop reads CASSLARTGFREKLFF. The CDR3 bases are TGTGCCAGCAGCTTAGCCAGGACAGGTTTTCGCGAAAAACTGTTTTTT. Full variable domain (remainder filled in from reference TRBV7-4 and TRBJ1-4): GAGVSQSPRYKVAKRGRDVALRCDSISGHVTLYWYRQTLGQGSEVLTYSQSDAQRDKSGRPSGRFSAERPERSVSTLKIQRTEQGDSAVYLCASSLARTGFREKLFFGSGTQLSVL.

The J gene is TRBJ1-2, the V gene TRBV2; no clear D gene. This CDR3 has 15 residues. From germline, CDR1 is SNHLY and CDR2 FYNNEI. The V end was cut by 7 bases, the J end by 0 bases, with 15 bases between. CDR3 sequence: CASTGKTEANYGYTF. The CDR3 bases are TGTGCCAGCACGGGAAAGACCGAAGCTAACTATGGCTACACCTTC.

The rearrangement links TRBV5-1 to TRBJ2-5, with 13 bases matching TRBD2. The ends lost 0 bases at V and 3 bases at J; junction bases unmatched: 8. Germline values: CDR1 SGHRS, CDR2 YFSETQ. CDR3 size: 18 residues. The CDR3 nucleotides read TGCGCCAGCAGCTTGGGCCTGATTGGACTAGCGGGAGAAGAGACCCAGTACTTC. Translating gives CASSLGLIGLAGEETQYF.

The chain couples TRBV5-8 to TRBJ1-1, with D possibly matching TRBD1 (6 bases). Germline assignment: CDR1 SGHTS and CDR2 YDEGEE. V was trimmed by 0 bases and J by 2 bases, leaving 11 bases between them. This CDR3 contains 15 residues. The CDR3 region has the DNA TGTGCCAGCAGCTTGGAGGGACATCCAAACACTGAAGCTTTCTTT. Its protein is CASSLEGHPNTEAFF.

V is TRBV7-9 and J is TRBJ1-1; the D gene is possibly TRBD1 (6 bases). From germline, CDR1 is SEHNR and CDR2 FQNEAQ (reference sequence). V shed 5 bases and J shed 1 base, with 14 bases lying between them. The CDR3 loop spans 15 amino acids. CDR3 DNA sequence: TGTGCCAGCAGCCCCCGGACAGTCCCGAACACTGAAGCTTTCTTT. The encoded protein is CASSPRTVPNTEAFF.

This clone was recorded a few times. The chain recombines TRBV15 with TRBJ1-3; D might be TRBD1 (5 bases). The germline CDR1 and CDR2 sequences are LNHNV and YYDKDF (reference sequence). V lost 5 bases and J lost 2, with 10 bases in between. The CDR3 is 14 residues long. The CDR3 DNA follows: TGTGCCACCAGCGATCAGACAGCTGGAAACACCATATATTTT. It specifies CATSDQTAGNTIYF.

The chain joins TRBV29-1 to TRBJ1-5; the D gene is possibly TRBD1 (5 bases). CDR1 is SQVTM and CDR2 is ANQGSEA in the germline V gene. Deletions cut 1 base from V and 6 bases from J, with 13 bases between. CDR3 size: 14 residues. This chain's CDR3 is CSVEVGGAGQPQHF. CDR3 sequence (DNA): TGCAGCGTTGAAGTCGGGGGAGCGGGTCAGCCCCAGCATTTT.

The gene calls are TRBV2 and TRBJ1-5, with 8 bases fitting TRBD1. This CDR3 is built from 16 residues. Germline CDR1 SNHLY, CDR2 FYNNEI. V lost 4 bases, J lost 3 bases, and 8 bases stayed unmatched. CDR3 residues: CASSGQTGGNNQPQHF. The CDR3 coding sequence is TGTGCCAGCAGTGGGCAAACAGGGGGTAACAATCAGCCCCAGCATTTT.

The DNA for the CDR3 is TGCGCCAGCAATTTCGGGGGAGGCCCGAATGAGCAGTTCTTC. It yields the protein CASNFGGGPNEQFF. V usage is TRBV5-1 and J usage is TRBJ2-1, with D tentatively TRBD2 (6 bases). With 6 bases removed from V and 7 bases from J, the gap between germline ends came to 17 bases. Per the germline V gene, CDR1 is SGHRS and CDR2 is YFSETQ. CDR3 size: 14 residues. The full variable domain, its missing parts supplied by reference TRBV5-1 and TRBJ2-1, is KAGVTQTPRYLIKTRGQQVTLSCSPISGHRSVSWYQQTPGQGLQFLFEYFSETQRNKGNFPGRFSGRQFSNSRSEMNVSTLELGDSALYLCASNFGGGPNEQFFGPGTRLTVL.

The chain is built from TRBV6-1 and TRBJ1-2; D is ambiguous. Germline V lookup: CDR1 MNHNS, CDR2 SASEGT. Trimming took off 2 bases at V and 1 base at J, with 8 bases between the two ends. The CDR3 is 14 residues long. CDR3: CASSEFTYNYGYTF. CDR3 nucleotides: TGTGCCAGCAGTGAATTTACTTATAACTATGGCTACACCTTC.

The chain is built from TRBV6-6 and TRBJ2-1, with D maybe TRBD2 (6 bases). The germline V gene encodes CDR1 MNHNY and CDR2 SVGAGI (reference sequence). There are 13 residues in the CDR3. Trimming took 10 bases from V and 6 from J, leaving 16 bases between them. The CDR3 is CATSLAGGNEQFF. The DNA for the CDR3 is TGTGCCACCTCTCTAGCCGGGGGCAATGAGCAGTTCTTC.

V and J are TRBV5-1 and TRBJ2-7, with D possibly TRBD1 on 6 matching bases. CDR1 and CDR2 (germline): SGHRS, YFSETQ. The CDR3 runs 14 residues. V lost 2 bases and J 1 base, leaving 10 bases between the germline ends. Here the CDR3 reads CASSLSRGSYEQYF. The CDR3, as DNA: TGCGCCAGCAGCTTATCCAGGGGATCCTACGAGCAGTACTTC.

This clone turned up a few times. This chain uses TRBV5-8 with TRBJ1-5; 7 bases fit TRBD1. The germline CDR1 and CDR2 sequences are SGHTS and YDEGEE. The CDR3 has 15 residues. Trimming took 4 bases from V and 0 from J; bases not matched to a gene: 4. CDR3 DNA sequence: TGTGCCAGCAGCACGACAGGGCCTAGCAATCAGCCCCAGCATTTT. The encoded protein is CASSTTGPSNQPQHF.

This clone is a singleton in its sample. V gene TRBV30 combines with J gene TRBJ1-1; 9 bases align to TRBD1. The CDR3 sequence is 14 residues long. Germline CDR1 reads GTSNPN; CDR2 reads SVGIG (reference sequence). V dropped 5 bases and J dropped 4; count of bases not matched to a gene: 8. Here the CDR3 reads CAWARTGVFTEAFF. The CDR3 DNA sequence: TGTGCCTGGGCCAGGACAGGGGTTTTCACTGAAGCTTTCTTT.

V and J are TRBV2 and TRBJ1-5; D ambiguous. The length of the CDR3 is 15 residues. Germline V gene data show CDR1 as SNHLY and CDR2 as FYNNEI. Between the trimmed V and J ends, which lost 2 bases and 4 bases, there was a span of 12 bases. CDR3 sequence (DNA): TGTGCCAGCAGTGAACGGAGAAGTCGAAATCAGCCCCAGCATTTT. Encoded protein: CASSERRSRNQPQHF.